The 2 T cell receptor beta chains below all came from one sample that was sequenced in a study of identical twins. TCRdb reanalysed the 5' RACE reads using MiXCR and keeps one entry per CDR3 protein. The top ten hold approximately 0.52% of the sample, which has about 530,000 distinct CDR3 sequences, under 25% seen once. In addition, the sample was reused for a study of yellow fever vaccine responses in identical twins.

Sample: CD4+ T cells sorted from blood. These receptor sequences come from a woman aged 18-29 years in good health.

In this sample, this clonotype turned up a few times. The chain carries TRBV29-1 and TRBJ1-1; D remains unclear. V dropped 5 bases and J dropped 1 base, with 5 bases sitting between them. The CDR3 is made up of 11 amino acids. Germline V lookup: CDR1 SQVTM, CDR2 ANQGSEA. The chain's CDR3 is CSVKRNTEAFF. The CDR3 DNA reads TGCAGCGTTAAAAGGAACACTGAAGCTTTCTTT.

This clonotype has just a few counts. The rearrangement links TRBV12-3 or TRBV12-4 to TRBJ2-2; D is uncertain. V was cut by 3 bases and J by 3 bases, with 5 bases left in between. This CDR3 is 13 amino acids long. CDR3 protein: CASSFFYTGELFF. CDR3 bases: TGTGCCAGCAGTTTCTTCTACACCGGGGAGCTGTTTTTT.